What follows are 25 T cell receptor beta chains derived from one specimen sequenced in a study of T cell responses to AZD1222 COVID-19 vaccine. Libraries were prepared by immunoSEQ multiplex PCR; TCRdb keeps only in-frame clonotypes and omits some of them. Found here are about 150,000 clones, about 90% of them singletons; the top ten hold less than 5%. The sequences come from peripheral blood, collected 28 days after the second AZD1222 dose. All receptors derive from an adult who received the AZD1222 COVID-19 vaccine.

The genes are TRBV27 and TRBJ2-1; 7 bases map to TRBD2. Germline V gene data show CDR1 as MNHEY and CDR2 as SMNVEV (reference sequence). This CDR3 is built from 14 residues. Trimming took 4 bases from V and 8 from J; bases not matched to a gene: 8. The CDR3 spells CASSWVVRGDEQFF. The CDR3 DNA reads as TGTGCCAGCAGTTGGGTGGTACGGGGGGATGAGCAGTTCTTC.

The chain couples TRBV3-1 (or the pseudogene TRBV3-2) to TRBJ2-1, with 13 nucleotides matching TRBD2. Unmatched junction bases numbered 6, after V lost 0 bases and J lost 7 bases. CDR1 LGHDT and CDR2 YNNKEL come from the germline V gene (reference sequence). The CDR3 has 17 residues. CDR3 sequence (DNA): TGTGCCAGCAGCCAAGATCGGAGGACTAGCGGGGGTAATGAGCAGTTCTTC. This codes for CASSQDRRTSGGNEQFF.

The chain employs TRBV6-1 and TRBJ2-1; 10 bases agree with TRBD2. Germline-derived CDR1 and CDR2 are MNHNS and SASEGT. V trimming: 4 bases; J trimming: 2 bases; junction bases outside the gene matches: 5. CDR3 size: 16 residues. CDR3 DNA: TGTGCCAGCAGTGTTGCTAGCGGGGGTCCCTACAATGAGCAGTTCTTC. Protein sequence: CASSVASGGPYNEQFF.

V is TRBV18 and J is TRBJ1-2; 8 bases fit TRBD1. V shed 0 bases and J 8 bases; nucleotides not matched to a gene: 5. This CDR3 comprises 14 residues. Germline CDR1 and CDR2: KGHSH and LQKENI. Here the CDR3 DNA reads TGTGCCAGCTCACCACCGGGTAGACAGGGGGGCTACACCTTC. It yields the protein CASSPPGRQGGYTF.

The V gene is TRBV3-1 (or the pseudogene TRBV3-2), the J gene TRBJ1-5; 10 bases map to TRBD1. Trimming cost V 2 bases and J 4 bases; bases outside gene matches: 5. The CDR3 is 16 residues long. Germline lookup yields CDR1 LGHDT and CDR2 YNNKEL (reference sequence). DNA of the CDR3: TGTGCCAGCAGCCAATGGGACAGGGGAAAAAATCAGCCCCAGCATTTT. Translated: CASSQWDRGKNQPQHF.

The chain joins TRBV2 to TRBJ2-7; 8 positions match TRBD1. V was clipped by 1 base and J by 5 bases; unmatched bases: 7. This CDR3 is built from 15 residues. CDR1 and CDR2 from the germline V gene are SNHLY and FYNNEI. This CDR3 reads CASSEGRTGINEQYF. CDR3 nucleotide sequence: TGTGCCAGCAGTGAAGGAAGGACAGGGATTAACGAGCAGTACTTC.

The chain couples TRBV19 to TRBJ2-7; D is possibly TRBD1 (6 bases). Germline CDR1 and CDR2: LNHDA and SQIVND (reference sequence). The CDR3 length is 13 residues. V was trimmed by 4 bases and J by 3 bases, leaving 10 bases between them. The CDR3 loop is CASSRTDYYEQYF. CDR3 nucleotides: TGTGCCAGTAGTAGGACAGACTACTACGAGCAGTACTTC. Filled out from reference TRBV19 and TRBJ2-7, the complete variable domain reads DGGITQSPKYLFRKEGQNVTLSCEQNLNHDAMYWYRQDPGQGLRLIYYSQIVNDFQKGDIAEGYSVSREKKESFPLTVTSAQKNPTAFYLCASSRTDYYEQYFGPGTRLTVT.

The chain uses TRBV3-1 (or the pseudogene TRBV3-2) and TRBJ2-3; D ambiguous. V lost 4 bases to trimming and J lost 0 bases, with 14 bases between them. Per germline, CDR1 LGHDT and CDR2 YNNKEL (reference sequence). CDR3 length equals 16 residues. CDR3 sequence (DNA): TGTGCCAGCAGCCGCCAGGCGGTCTCTAGCACAGATACGCAGTATTTT. This gives the protein CASSRQAVSSTDTQYF.

The chain combines TRBV4-2 with TRBJ1-2; 9 bases line up with TRBD1. The germline V gene encodes CDR1 LGHNA and CDR2 YNFKEQ. J was trimmed by 8 bases and V by 2 bases; bases with no gene match: 9. This CDR3 comprises 15 residues. The chain's CDR3 is CASSQSQTGGEGYTF. CDR3 nucleotides: TGTGCCAGCAGCCAATCCCAGACAGGGGGAGAGGGCTACACCTTC.

Comments on this clone: The sample carries other DNA sequences with the same CDR3. The rearrangement uses TRBV6-5 and TRBJ2-7, with a tentative D call TRBD1 (6 bases). The CDR3 has 12 amino acids. In germline, CDR1 is MNHEY, CDR2 SVGAGI. The germline V and J ends were trimmed by 5 bases and 3 bases, with 8 bases remaining between them. CDR3: CASSLTGYEQYF. CDR3 nucleotides: TGTGCCAGCAGTCTGACAGGCTACGAGCAGTACTTC.

The V and J genes are TRBV4-1 and TRBJ2-2; maybe TRBD2 (5 bases). Trimming removed 11 bases from V and 7 bases from J, with 8 bases in between. The CDR3 length is 10 residues. Germline lookup yields CDR1 MGHRA and CDR2 YSYEKL. This CDR3 is CAPGGGELFF. CDR3 bases: TGCGCCCCCGGAGGCGGGGAGCTGTTTTTT.

The chain uses TRBV5-1 and TRBJ2-7; D is undetermined. Germline CDR1 reads SGHRS; CDR2 reads YFSETQ. Trimming took off 0 bases at V and 4 bases at J, with 8 bases between the two ends. The CDR3 contains 13 residues. The DNA of the CDR3 is TGCGCCAGCAGCTTGGATTCCGTGTACGAGCAGTACTTC. This gives the protein CASSLDSVYEQYF.

The chain combines TRBV3-1 (or the pseudogene TRBV3-2) with TRBJ1-2; 8 bases map to TRBD1. The CDR3 is 18 amino acids. CDR1 and CDR2 (germline): LGHDT, YNNKEL (reference sequence). V shed 0 bases, J shed 7 bases, and the junction held 16 bases outside the gene matches. The CDR3 DNA follows: TGTGCCAGCAGCCAAGATAGGTCGAGGGCAGGGGGCTCTCTTGGCTACACCTTC. This translates into CASSQDRSRAGGSLGYTF.

V and J are TRBV4-1 and TRBJ2-3; D may match TRBD1 or TRBD2 (5 bases each). The CDR3 extends over 15 amino acids. V was trimmed by 2 bases and J by 4 bases, leaving 13 bases between them. Germline V gene data show CDR1 as MGHRA and CDR2 as YSYEKL. The CDR3 sequence: CASSQPSGGPDTQYF. CDR3 in DNA: TGCGCCAGCAGCCAACCTAGTGGGGGTCCAGATACGCAGTATTTT.

This chain joins TRBV7-2 and TRBJ2-7; 7 nucleotides agree with TRBD1. The germline V gene has CDR1 SGHTA and CDR2 FQGNSA. V trimming: 2 bases; J trimming: 0 bases; junction bases outside the gene matches: 7. CDR3 length equals 16 residues. The DNA of the CDR3 is TGTGCCAGCAGCTTAAGGGGACAGTCAAGCTCCTACGAGCAGTACTTC. Translation: CASSLRGQSSSYEQYF.

This chain joins TRBV3-1 (or the pseudogene TRBV3-2) and TRBJ2-1; D uncertain. Trimming took 4 bases from V and 0 from J, leaving 13 bases between them. The CDR3 loop spans 16 amino acids. The germline CDR1 and CDR2 sequences are LGHDT and YNNKEL (reference sequence). Here the CDR3 DNA reads TGTGCCAGCAGCCCCCACTACCCTCCCTCCTACAATGAGCAGTTCTTC. Translation: CASSPHYPPSYNEQFF.

This chain joins TRBV2 and TRBJ2-1; 11 nucleotides line up with TRBD2. The CDR3 length is 15 residues. V shed 3 bases, J shed 5 bases, and the junction held 3 bases outside the gene matches. Per germline, CDR1 SNHLY and CDR2 FYNNEI. The CDR3 reads CASSEIAGGDNEQFF. CDR3 DNA sequence: TGTGCCAGCAGTGAGATAGCGGGAGGGGACAATGAGCAGTTCTTC.

The chain combines TRBV9 with TRBJ2-3; the match to TRBD2 covers 7 bases. Germline V CDR1 and CDR2: SGDLS, YYNGEE. V dropped 4 bases and J dropped 0; count of bases not matched to a gene: 5. This CDR3 has 15 amino acids. CDR3 in DNA: TGTGCCAGCAGCCCGATAGCGGGTAGCACAGATACGCAGTATTTT. Protein product: CASSPIAGSTDTQYF.

This chain uses TRBV12-5 with TRBJ1-1; perhaps TRBD1 as D (6 bases). Germline lookup yields CDR1 LGHNT and CDR2 FRNRAP. V lost 10 bases and J 8 bases, leaving 17 bases between the germline ends. The CDR3 runs to 12 residues. The DNA of the CDR3 is TGTGCTACCCGTCTCCTTACAGGGGAAGCTTTCTTT. Translating it yields CATRLLTGEAFF.

In DNA, the CDR3 is TGCAGCGTGCTAGGAGCCCCTCCACCACTTAGCTCCTACGAGCAGTACTTC. This sequence encodes CSVLGAPPPLSSYEQYF. V is TRBV29-1 and J is TRBJ2-7; D is ambiguous. Germline CDR1 and CDR2: SQVTM and ANQGSEA. V was cut by 6 bases and J by 0 bases, with 24 bases left in between. The CDR3 contains 17 residues.

V is TRBV7-3 and J is TRBJ2-4, with D perhaps matching TRBD2 (6 bases). Trimming stripped 5 bases from V and 9 bases from J, with 14 bases between. The CDR3 is 13 amino acids. CDR1 is SGHTA, CDR2 FQGTGA, per germline. CDR3 DNA: TGTGCCAGCAGCGCCCGACTAGGGAGCATTCAGTACTTC. Translation gives CASSARLGSIQYF.

V and J are TRBV6-2 or TRBV6-3 and TRBJ2-1; D might be TRBD2 (5 bases). This CDR3 region has 14 residues. Germline-derived CDR1 and CDR2 are MNHEY and SVGEGT. V lost 3 bases to trimming and J lost 4 bases, with 10 bases between them. CDR3: CASSYRGEYNEQFF. The CDR3 DNA sequence: TGTGCCAGCAGTTATCGGGGTGAATACAATGAGCAGTTCTTC.

The rearrangement links TRBV4-2 to TRBJ2-1; D is unresolved. CDR1 and CDR2 (germline): LGHNA, YNFKEQ. The CDR3 consists of 17 residues. The V gene lost 3 bases and the J gene lost 5 bases, with 20 bases spanning the gap. The CDR3 protein is CASSQAITAYDDNEQFF. The CDR3 DNA is TGTGCCAGCAGCCAGGCCATTACAGCGTACGACGACAATGAGCAGTTCTTC.

Remarks on this clone: Compared with germline, one end of the junction differs, possibly owing to a read error. This chain uses TRBV7-7 with TRBJ2-2; D is tentatively TRBD1 or TRBD2 (5 bases each). The CDR3 loop spans 15 amino acids. Looked up from germline, CDR1 is SSHAT and CDR2 is FNYEAQ (reference sequence). This CDR3 reads CASSRGPPNTGELFF. The CDR3 DNA reads as TGTGCTAGCAGCCGGGGACCCCCGAACACCGGGGAGCTGTTTTTT.

The chain is built from TRBV6-5 and TRBJ2-1; 7 bases align to TRBD1. Looked up from germline, CDR1 is MNHEY and CDR2 is SVGAGI. The CDR3 totals 13 residues. The J segment lost 6 bases and the V segment lost 6 bases, leaving 5 bases of the junction unmatched. The CDR3 spells CASRRGTANEQFF. CDR3 coding DNA: TGTGCCAGCAGGAGGGGGACAGCCAATGAGCAGTTCTTC.